Below are 32 T cell receptor beta chains sequenced from a single sample in a study of shared clonotypes between healthy human individuals. Generated by immunoSEQ multiplex PCR, the TCRdb table keeps only in-frame clones and is missing some. The table has around 1,100,000 clones, 60% to 85% seen once; the top ten hold roughly 0.9%. The source material was memory CD4+ T cells from PBMCs. As for subset: CD45RA-negative fraction. These receptors were collected from a man aged 18 to 35 in good health. Some clones in this sample may be carry-over from other donors' samples.

The J gene is TRBJ2-1, the V gene TRBV27; D call uncertain. Deletions cut 6 bases from V and 6 bases from J, with 18 bases between. CDR1 and CDR2 (germline): MNHEY, SMNVEV (reference sequence). CDR3 length: 15 amino acids. The CDR3 nucleotides are TGTGCCAGCAGCCCCCGTGTCGTGGCGATCAATGAGCAGTTCTTC. Amino acids: CASSPRVVAINEQFF.

This chain links TRBV27 with TRBJ2-2, with D perhaps given as TRBD1 or TRBD2 (5 bases each). V was shortened by 5 bases and J by 3 bases, with 22 bases between the two germline ends. Germline V gene lookup returns CDR1 MNHEY and CDR2 SMNVEV (reference sequence). This CDR3 region has 18 residues. This CDR3 is CASSPGVGDPKYTGELFF. For the CDR3, the DNA is TGTGCCAGCAGTCCCGGTGTCGGGGACCCGAAGTACACCGGGGAGCTGTTTTTT.

This chain connects TRBV2 to TRBJ1-1; D uncertain. V gave up 4 bases and J gave up 0 bases, with 9 bases separating them. This CDR3 is built from 14 residues. Germline CDR1 and CDR2: SNHLY and FYNNEI. DNA of the CDR3: TGTGCCAGCAGTGTAGCCGAGATGAACACTGAAGCTTTCTTT. Its translation: CASSVAEMNTEAFF. The complete variable domain, with remaining parts taken from reference TRBV2 and TRBJ1-1, reads EPEVTQTPSHQVTQMGQEVILRCVPISNHLYFYWYRQILGQKVEFLVSFYNNEISEKSEIFDDQFSVERPDGSNFTLKIRSTKLEDSAMYFCASSVAEMNTEAFFGQGTRLTVV.

The rearrangement joins TRBV7-6 to TRBJ2-7; D remains unclear. This CDR3 region has 12 residues. Germline V gene lookup returns CDR1 SGHVS and CDR2 FNYEAQ. V was shortened by 2 bases and J by 6 bases, with 8 bases between the two germline ends. CDR3 residues: CASSLHLGEQYF. The CDR3 coding sequence is TGTGCCAGCAGCTTACATCTGGGCGAGCAGTACTTC.

The V and J genes are TRBV7-2 and TRBJ2-7; D is possibly TRBD2 (6 bases). V was shortened by 1 base and J by 6 bases, with 13 bases between the two germline ends. This CDR3 is 14 amino acids long. CDR1 and CDR2 (germline): SGHTA, FQGNSA. CDR3 region: CASSLGPHGSEQYF. DNA for the CDR3: TGTGCCAGCAGCTTAGGGCCACACGGGAGCGAGCAGTACTTC. Together with reference TRBV7-2 and TRBJ2-7, the CDR3 gives the full variable domain: GAGVSQSPSNKVTEKGKDVELRCDPISGHTALYWYRQSLGQGLEFLIYFQGNSAPDKSGLPSDRFSAERTGGSVSTLTIQRTQQEDSAVYLCASSLGPHGSEQYFGPGTRLTVT.

This clone turned up a few times. The chain couples TRBV19 to TRBJ2-5, with D perhaps being TRBD1 or TRBD2 (5 bases each). Per germline, CDR1 LNHDA and CDR2 SQIVND (reference sequence). The CDR3 totals 15 residues. V shed 1 base and J shed 4 bases, with 13 bases lying between them. The CDR3 sequence: CASSIGGRGRETQYF. The DNA of the CDR3 is TGTGCCAGTAGTATAGGGGGACGGGGCAGAGAGACCCAGTACTTC.

As concerns this clone: Other DNA sequences within the sample encode an identical CDR3. This CDR3 reads CASSLAGGTGNEKLFF. DNA of the CDR3: TGCGCCAGCAGCTTGGCCGGGGGGACGGGCAATGAAAAACTGTTTTTT. The gene calls are TRBV5-1 and TRBJ1-4; possibly TRBD1 for D (5 bases). Germline values: CDR1 SGHRS, CDR2 YFSETQ. Trimming took 0 bases from V and 5 from J, leaving 14 bases between them. The CDR3 has 16 residues.

The chain links TRBV27 to TRBJ1-2, with 9 nucleotides matching TRBD1. V shed 5 bases and J 0 bases; nucleotides not matched to a gene: 4. The CDR3 is 15 amino acids. CDR1 and CDR2 (germline): MNHEY, SMNVEV (reference sequence). The CDR3 coding sequence is TGTGCCAGCAGTCCCTGGGACAGGGCTAACTATGGCTACACCTTC. Translating gives CASSPWDRANYGYTF.

In the case of this clone: Other DNA sequences of this sample code for an identical CDR3. The chain joins TRBV2 to TRBJ2-7, with a weak D call TRBD1 (6 bases). V lost 11 bases and J 7 bases, leaving 15 bases between the germline ends. The CDR3 length is 11 residues. CDR1 SNHLY and CDR2 FYNNEI come from the germline V gene. DNA of the CDR3: TGTGCCTCCTCAGGGGCTCGGGAGCAGTACTTC. This encodes CASSGAREQYF. The variable domain in full, completed from reference TRBV2 and TRBJ2-7, reads EPEVTQTPSHQVTQMGQEVILRCVPISNHLYFYWYRQILGQKVEFLVSFYNNEISEKSEIFDDQFSVERPDGSNFTLKIRSTKLEDSAMYFCASSGAREQYFGPGTRLTVT.

This chain links TRBV5-1 with TRBJ2-3, with 7 nucleotides matching TRBD1. With 3 bases clipped from V and 2 bases from J, the junction kept 9 bases outside the gene matches. The CDR3 consists of 16 residues. CDR1 and CDR2 from the germline V gene are SGHRS and YFSETQ. The CDR3 coding sequence is TGCGCCAGCAGCTGGGTGGGACAGAACCCCACAGATACGCAGTATTTT. As protein: CASSWVGQNPTDTQYF.

This clone was found once. The chain has TRBV20-1 and TRBJ2-3; D remains ambiguous. V lost 7 bases and J lost 4, with 6 bases in between. This CDR3 contains 10 residues. Germline V gene data show CDR1 as DFQATT and CDR2 as SNEGSKA (reference sequence). CDR3 region: CSVGADTQYF. In DNA, the CDR3 is TGCAGTGTTGGTGCAGATACGCAGTATTTT.

The chain is built from TRBV19 and TRBJ1-2; the D gene is possibly TRBD1 (6 bases). Germline assignment: CDR1 LNHDA and CDR2 SQIVND (reference sequence). With 8 bases removed from V and 2 bases from J, the gap between germline ends came to 21 bases. This CDR3 spans 16 amino acids. The chain's CDR3 is CASLLTGIGPNYGYTF. CDR3 bases: TGTGCCAGTCTACTAACAGGGATCGGACCGAACTATGGCTACACCTTC.

This clone has a single count. The chain carries TRBV5-8 and TRBJ1-1, with TRBD1 matching over 9 bases. The CDR3 is made up of 13 amino acids. Germline trimming cut 4 bases from V and 11 bases from J; bases unmatched to any gene: 9. Germline CDR1 and CDR2: SGHTS and YDEGEE. The CDR3 loop reads CASSPGQGRVAFF. CDR3 nucleotide sequence: TGTGCCAGCAGCCCGGGACAGGGTCGGGTCGCTTTCTTT.

About this clone: The junction and the germline gene differ at one end; a read error may be behind it. V and J are TRBV28 and TRBJ1-2; D not certain. This CDR3 is 13 amino acids long. CDR1 and CDR2 (germline): MDHEN, SYDVKM. CDR3: CASSLAAPRGYTF. The CDR3 DNA follows: TGTGCCAGTAGTTTAGCAGCCCCTAGAGGCTACACCTTC.

This sequence joins TRBV10-1 and TRBJ2-7; 7 bases are shared with TRBD2. V gave up 6 bases and J gave up 4 bases; unmatched junction bases: 6. CDR3 size: 13 residues. Looked up from germline, CDR1 is WNHNN and CDR2 is SYGVQD (reference sequence). DNA of the CDR3: TGCGCCAGCAGCTCCCGCGGGAGATACGAGCAGTACTTC. Its translation: CASSSRGRYEQYF.

J is TRBJ1-2 and V is TRBV19, with D perhaps TRBD1 (5 bases). The CDR3 loop spans 15 amino acids. Per germline, CDR1 LNHDA and CDR2 SQIVND (reference sequence). V was cut by 3 bases and J by 3 bases, with 14 bases left in between. The CDR3 here is CASSMDRWGYYGYTF. As DNA, the CDR3 is TGTGCCAGTAGTATGGACCGGTGGGGCTACTATGGCTACACCTTC.

The chain couples TRBV7-6 to TRBJ2-1; a weak D match, TRBD2 (5 bases). The CDR3 sequence is 16 residues long. Germline CDR1 SGHVS, CDR2 FNYEAQ. The ends were cut back, 3 bases at V and 0 bases at J, with 12 bases in the middle. The CDR3 DNA follows: TGTGCCAGCAGCTTGATGACGGGGAGCTCCTACAATGAGCAGTTCTTC. The encoded protein is CASSLMTGSSYNEQFF.

V usage is TRBV4-1 and J usage is TRBJ1-2; D remains unclear. The germline V and J ends were trimmed by 0 bases and 7 bases, with 9 bases remaining between them. The germline gives CDR1 MGHRA, CDR2 YSYEKL. The CDR3 extends over 13 amino acids. The CDR3, as DNA: TGCGCCAGCAGCCAAGAGGTAGTTCGTGGCTACACCTTC. Its protein product is CASSQEVVRGYTF.

The chain combines TRBV28 with TRBJ2-7, with TRBD1 matching 9 bases. The CDR3 contains 13 residues. V gave up 10 bases and J gave up 5 bases; unmatched junction bases: 9. The germline V gene has CDR1 MDHEN and CDR2 SYDVKM. CDR3 amino acids: CAIGTGIRHEQYF. In nucleotides, the CDR3 is TGTGCCATCGGGACAGGGATAAGGCACGAGCAGTACTTC.

The V gene is TRBV5-1, the J gene TRBJ2-7, with D unresolved. Germline lookup yields CDR1 SGHRS and CDR2 YFSETQ. Trimming pared 0 bases from V and 2 bases from J, leaving 12 bases between. The CDR3 spans 15 residues. DNA of the CDR3: TGCGCCAGCAGCTTGGAGTGGGCAGACCCCTACGAGCAGTACTTC. This codes for CASSLEWADPYEQYF.

The chain recombines TRBV29-1 with TRBJ1-1; no reliable D call. The V end lost 4 bases, the J end lost 2 bases, and 14 bases lay between the germline ends. Germline V CDR1 and CDR2: SQVTM, ANQGSEA. This CDR3 has 14 residues. Here the CDR3 reads CSVATRRLNTEAFF. The CDR3 coding sequence is TGCAGCGTTGCCACCCGTAGACTCAACACTGAAGCTTTCTTT.

The chain employs TRBV7-2 and TRBJ1-2, with 9 bases aligning to TRBD1. The germline V gene encodes CDR1 SGHTA and CDR2 FQGNSA. CDR3 length: 19 amino acids. V shed 4 bases and J 4 bases; nucleotides not matched to a gene: 19. CDR3: CASSWGGRGLGQGSYGYTF. CDR3 sequence (DNA): TGTGCCAGCAGCTGGGGGGGGAGAGGATTGGGACAGGGATCCTATGGCTACACCTTC.

J is TRBJ2-6 and V is TRBV4-2, with 8 bases identical to TRBD1. CDR3 length: 19 residues. Germline assignment: CDR1 LGHNA and CDR2 YNFKEQ. Unmatched junction bases numbered 13, after V lost 4 bases and J lost 2 bases. The CDR3 nucleotides are TGTGCCAGCAGCCGGTCCCAGGACAGGGTAGACCCTGGGGCCAACGTCCTGACTTTC. It specifies CASSRSQDRVDPGANVLTF.

This chain links TRBV5-1 with TRBJ1-6, with a weak D call TRBD1 (6 bases). The CDR3 is 12 residues long. V lost 2 bases to trimming and J lost 11 bases, with 8 bases between them. Germline CDR1 and CDR2: SGHRS and YFSETQ. CDR3: CASSFDRPPLHF. The CDR3 bases are TGCGCCAGCAGCTTCGACAGGCCACCCCTCCACTTT. Filled out from reference TRBV5-1 and TRBJ1-6, the complete variable domain reads KAGVTQTPRYLIKTRGQQVTLSCSPISGHRSVSWYQQTPGQGLQFLFEYFSETQRNKGNFPGRFSGRQFSNSRSEMNVSTLELGDSALYLCASSFDRPPLHFGNGTRLTVT.

This clone appeared many times. Other DNA sequences of this sample code for an identical CDR3. V gene TRBV12-5 combines with J gene TRBJ2-3, with D perhaps TRBD1 (6 bases). The V end was cut by 6 bases, the J end by 0 bases, with 10 bases between. There are 14 residues in the CDR3. Germline-derived CDR1 and CDR2 are LGHNT and FRNRAP. The CDR3 coding sequence is TGTGCTAGTGGACAGGGCGGGAGCACAGATACGCAGTATTTT. Residues: CASGQGGSTDTQYF.

This clone was counted only a few times. This sample includes further DNA sequences coding for the same CDR3. V is TRBV9 and J is TRBJ2-4; D uncertain. V was shortened by 0 bases and J by 4 bases, with 8 bases between the two germline ends. The CDR3 is 14 amino acids. CDR1 is SGDLS, CDR2 YYNGEE, per germline. The CDR3 loop reads CASSVALGKNIQYF. The CDR3, as DNA: TGTGCCAGCAGCGTAGCTTTGGGAAAAAACATTCAGTACTTC.

The count of this clone is one. The CDR3 DNA is TGTGCCAGCTCACCACTATCGCCTTATGAAGCTTTCTTT. Translating gives CASSPLSPYEAFF. The chain combines TRBV18 with TRBJ1-1, with D unresolved. CDR1 KGHSH and CDR2 LQKENI come from the germline V gene. The CDR3 sequence is 13 residues long. V was clipped by 1 base and J by 7 bases, with 10 bases between them.

The rearrangement uses TRBV28 and TRBJ2-7; 7 bases fit TRBD2. The CDR3 loop spans 14 amino acids. The germline gives CDR1 MDHEN, CDR2 SYDVKM. Trimming took 5 bases from V and 4 from J; bases not matched to a gene: 8. The CDR3 protein is CASSGVTGRYEQYF. CDR3 coding DNA: TGTGCCAGCAGTGGGGTTACCGGGAGGTACGAGCAGTACTTC.

This chain links TRBV5-4 with TRBJ2-7; TRBD1 aligns across 7 bases. The CDR3 totals 15 residues. J was trimmed by 3 bases and V by 5 bases; bases with no gene match: 11. Germline V gives CDR1 SGHNT, CDR2 YYREEE (reference sequence). The chain's CDR3 is CASSPGTALIYEQYF. The CDR3 coding sequence is TGTGCCAGCAGTCCCGGGACAGCGCTTATCTACGAGCAGTACTTC.

J is TRBJ2-3 and V is TRBV29-1, with 10 bases fitting TRBD2. Germline-derived CDR1 and CDR2 are SQVTM and ANQGSEA. This CDR3 contains 12 residues. J gave up 4 bases and V 7 bases, and 2 bases lay outside the gene matches. The CDR3 here is CSALAGSDTQYF. In nucleotides, the CDR3 is TGCAGCGCACTAGCGGGATCAGATACGCAGTATTTT.

This clone was found once. This sequence joins TRBV30 and TRBJ2-5, with D tentatively TRBD2 (6 bases). The closer fit of TRBJ2-7 to the DNA end suggests the J call may be wrong. This CDR3 region has 13 residues. Germline CDR1 reads GTSNPN; CDR2 reads SVGIG (reference sequence). The CDR3 DNA is TGTGCCCGGGAGTCCCCCTCACGAGGCGAGCAGTACTTC. Protein: CARESPSRGEQYF.

This clone was observed a few times. The V gene is TRBV2, the J gene TRBJ1-1, with 9 nucleotides matching TRBD1. CDR3 size: 13 residues. Germline V CDR1 and CDR2: SNHLY, FYNNEI. V dropped 7 bases and J dropped 5; count of bases not matched to a gene: 5. This chain's CDR3 is CASIPDRGTEAFF. The CDR3 DNA follows: TGTGCCAGCATCCCTGACAGGGGGACTGAAGCTTTCTTT.